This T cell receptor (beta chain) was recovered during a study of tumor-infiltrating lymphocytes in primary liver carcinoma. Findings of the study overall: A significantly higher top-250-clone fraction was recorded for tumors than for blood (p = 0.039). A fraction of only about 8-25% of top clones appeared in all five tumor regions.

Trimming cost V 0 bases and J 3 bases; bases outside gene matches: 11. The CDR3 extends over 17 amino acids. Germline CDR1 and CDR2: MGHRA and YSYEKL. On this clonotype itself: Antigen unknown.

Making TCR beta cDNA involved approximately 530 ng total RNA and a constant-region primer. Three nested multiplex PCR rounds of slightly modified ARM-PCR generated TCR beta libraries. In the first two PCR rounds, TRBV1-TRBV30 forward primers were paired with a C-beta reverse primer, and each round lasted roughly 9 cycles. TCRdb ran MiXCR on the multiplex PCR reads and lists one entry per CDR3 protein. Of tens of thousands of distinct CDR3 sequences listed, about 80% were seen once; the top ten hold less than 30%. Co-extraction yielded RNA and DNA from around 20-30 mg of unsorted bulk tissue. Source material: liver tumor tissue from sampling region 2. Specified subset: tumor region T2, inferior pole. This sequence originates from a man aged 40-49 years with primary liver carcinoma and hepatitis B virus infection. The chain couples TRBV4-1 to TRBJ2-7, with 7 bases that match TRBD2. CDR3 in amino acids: CASSQDPASGEGYEQYF. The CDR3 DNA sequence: TGCGCCAGCAGCCAAGATCCGGCTAGTGGGGAGGGCTACGAGCAGTACTTC.